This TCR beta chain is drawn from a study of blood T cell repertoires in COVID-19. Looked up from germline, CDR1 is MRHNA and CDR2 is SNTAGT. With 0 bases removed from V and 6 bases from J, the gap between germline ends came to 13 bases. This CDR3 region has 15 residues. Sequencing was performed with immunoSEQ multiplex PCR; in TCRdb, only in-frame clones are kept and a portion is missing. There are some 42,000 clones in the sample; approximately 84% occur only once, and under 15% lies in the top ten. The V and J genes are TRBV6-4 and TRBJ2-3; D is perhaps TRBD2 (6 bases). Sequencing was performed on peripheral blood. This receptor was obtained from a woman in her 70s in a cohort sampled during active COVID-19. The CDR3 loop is CASSDSGLVGDTQYF. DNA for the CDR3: TGTGCCAGCAGTGACTCGGGACTCGTAGGGGATACGCAGTATTTT.